These 22 T cell receptor beta chains share one sample of origin, sequenced in a study of early T cells in non-severe SARS-CoV-2 infection (dated by TCRdb to about 2021). Receptor libraries were prepared by 5' RACE. Sequencing used a NextSeq 500. TCRdb ran its own pipeline on the public reads, namely fastp trimming at Q25 and MiXCR clone calling, and kept in-frame beta chains. Each CDR3 protein appears once, grouped with its most common genes and DNA. The sample table shows some 49,000 distinct CDR3 sequences, and 10% to 15% are seen once. The ten largest clonotypes hold roughly a tenth of the sample. Sequencing was performed on whole blood. The receptors were sampled from an adult who was a healthcare worker with PCR-confirmed SARS-CoV-2 infection or an uninfected control (not recorded which).

This clonotype is medium-sized in the sample. This rearrangement joins TRBV11-2 to TRBJ2-1; tentative D call: TRBD2 (5 bases). Trimming took 5 bases from V and 1 from J, leaving 12 bases between them. Germline V gene lookup returns CDR1 SGHAT and CDR2 FQNNGV. The length of the CDR3 is 15 residues. CDR3 sequence (DNA): TGTGCCAGCAGCCGCCGTCGAGGGTCCTACAATGAGCAGTTCTTC. This encodes CASSRRRGSYNEQFF.

This clonotype was seen a handful of times. This chain joins TRBV7-8 and TRBJ2-1; 12 bases agree with TRBD1. J gave up 7 bases and V 7 bases, and 5 bases lay outside the gene matches. The CDR3 spans 14 residues. From germline, CDR1 is SGHVS and CDR2 FQNEAQ. The CDR3 bases are TGTGCCAGCATCGGGACAGGGGGCTTGAATGAGCAGTTCTTC. Protein sequence: CASIGTGGLNEQFF.

This chain connects TRBV20-1 to TRBJ2-7, with D uncertain. Germline CDR1 is DFQATT and CDR2 is SNEGSKA (reference sequence). V dropped 0 bases and J dropped 2 bases, with 8 bases sitting between them. The CDR3 is 13 amino acids. Written as DNA, the CDR3 is TGCAGTGCTAGAGAACCTAGTCCCTACGAGCAGTACTTC. It specifies CSAREPSPYEQYF.

The table lists this clonotype with many counts. This chain joins TRBV6-5 and TRBJ2-7; a weak D match, TRBD2 (7 bases). This CDR3 is built from 15 residues. Between the trimmed V and J ends, which lost 3 bases and 4 bases, there was a span of 16 bases. CDR1 and CDR2 from the germline V gene are MNHEY and SVGAGI. CDR3 nucleotide sequence: TGTGCCAGCAGTTATACCAGGGGAGGGGGGTACGAGCAGTACTTC. Protein: CASSYTRGGGYEQYF.

This clonotype was seen only a few times. This chain uses TRBV9 with TRBJ1-2, with 8 bases fitting TRBD1. Losses at the gene ends were 0 bases for V and 6 bases for J; bases not matched to a gene: 7. The CDR3 is made up of 15 amino acids. From germline, CDR1 is SGDLS and CDR2 YYNGEE. The CDR3 region is CASSVAGRGLDGYTF. In nucleotides, the CDR3 is TGTGCCAGCAGCGTAGCAGGCAGGGGGCTTGATGGCTACACCTTC.

This clonotype came up many times. The chain is built from TRBV3-1 and TRBJ2-3; D is undetermined. The CDR3 runs 13 residues. With 3 bases removed from V and 2 bases from J, the gap between germline ends came to 6 bases. CDR1 and CDR2 from the germline V gene are LGHDT and YNNKEL (reference sequence). The CDR3: CASSQHATDTQYF. Here the CDR3 DNA reads TGTGCCAGCAGCCAGCACGCCACAGATACGCAGTATTTT.

This clonotype was seen repeatedly, ten times or more. The chain couples TRBV5-1 to TRBJ2-7; the D is unclear. The germline CDR1 and CDR2 sequences are SGHRS and YFSETQ. The V gene lost 4 bases and the J gene lost 4 bases, with 9 bases spanning the gap. CDR3 length: 12 amino acids. For the CDR3, the DNA is TGCGCCAGCAGCCCGTTGGGGTACGAGCAGTACTTC. Amino acids: CASSPLGYEQYF.

This clonotype was seen repeatedly, ten times or more. V usage is TRBV20-1 and J usage is TRBJ1-2; 8 positions match TRBD1. This CDR3 has 13 amino acids. V gave up 7 bases and J gave up 6 bases; unmatched junction bases: 10. Germline CDR1 is DFQATT and CDR2 is SNEGSKA (reference sequence). CDR3 loop: CSVDRGARNGYTF. CDR3 sequence (DNA): TGCAGTGTTGACAGGGGCGCGAGGAATGGCTACACCTTC.

In its sample, this clonotype was seen a few times. The V gene is TRBV24-1, the J gene TRBJ2-5; 8 bases are a match to TRBD1. Looked up from germline, CDR1 is KGHDR and CDR2 is SFDVKD. The CDR3 is made up of 14 amino acids. V was pared by 5 bases and J by 4 bases, with 5 bases of the junction left unmatched. CDR3 sequence: CATSGPGGIETQYF. Here the CDR3 DNA reads TGTGCCACCAGTGGTCCAGGGGGCATAGAGACCCAGTACTTC.

The chain combines TRBV20-1 with TRBJ1-2, with no clear D. V was clipped by 3 bases and J by 4 bases, with 9 bases between them. This CDR3 spans 12 amino acids. Germline CDR1 is DFQATT and CDR2 is SNEGSKA (reference sequence). The CDR3 spells CSASGYSYGYTF. The CDR3 bases are TGCAGTGCTAGCGGGTACAGCTATGGCTACACCTTC.

This clonotype was seen at least ten times. In nucleotides, the CDR3 is TGTGCCAGCAAGAAAGCCGGGACTAGCAGACACAATGAGCAGTTCTTC. Translated: CASKKAGTSRHNEQFF. The chain links TRBV11-2 to TRBJ2-1, with 9 nucleotides matching TRBD2. The V gene's germline CDR1 is SGHAT and CDR2 FQNNGV. The CDR3 covers 16 residues. V lost 7 bases, J lost 5 bases, and 12 bases stayed unmatched.

This clonotype showed up many times. V gene TRBV7-3 combines with J gene TRBJ1-2; D not certain. The CDR3 spans 13 residues. Trimming removed 3 bases at V and 2 bases at J, with 7 bases between. The V gene's germline CDR1 is SGHTA and CDR2 FQGTGA. This CDR3 reads CASSLHDNYGYTF. The CDR3 bases are TGTGCCAGCAGCTTGCATGACAACTATGGCTACACCTTC.

This clonotype has only a few counts. J is TRBJ2-1 and V is TRBV18; D could derive from TRBD1 or TRBD2 (6 bases each). The germline V gene encodes CDR1 KGHSH and CDR2 LQKENI. The CDR3 runs to 15 residues. V dropped 0 bases and J dropped 2 bases, with 8 bases sitting between them. CDR3 bases: TGTGCCAGCTCACCACCGGGGGGCGCCTACAATGAGCAGTTCTTC. Protein sequence: CASSPPGGAYNEQFF.

The rearrangement links TRBV12-3 or TRBV12-4 to TRBJ2-6; 10 bases line up with TRBD2. After removal of 2 bases from V and 0 bases from J, the junction contained 13 bases not matched to a gene. This CDR3 region has 21 residues. CDR3 region: CASSLRASSGSTDSGANVLTF. The CDR3 nucleotides read TGTGCCAGCAGTTTACGAGCGTCTAGCGGGAGTACGGACTCTGGGGCCAACGTCCTGACTTTC.

This clonotype was observed many times. The genes are TRBV29-1 and TRBJ2-2, with D possibly being TRBD2 (5 bases). V was shortened by 7 bases and J by 5 bases, with 11 bases between the two germline ends. Germline-derived CDR1 and CDR2 are SQVTM and ANQGSEA. The CDR3 is made up of 12 amino acids. The CDR3 DNA follows: TGCAGCGCATACCGGGGTACCGGGGAGCTGTTTTTT. Its translation: CSAYRGTGELFF.

This clonotype was seen repeatedly, ten times or more. J is TRBJ2-7 and V is TRBV12-3 or TRBV12-4, with D tentatively TRBD1 (6 bases). The length of the CDR3 is 15 residues. The V end lost 6 bases, the J end lost 4 bases, and 19 bases lay between the germline ends. CDR3 protein: CASSRTTDRNYEQYF. The CDR3 DNA sequence: TGTGCCAGCAGCCGAACCACCGACAGGAATTACGAGCAGTACTTC.

The chain employs TRBV29-1 and TRBJ1-2; 9 positions match TRBD1. This CDR3 region has 12 residues. Germline-derived CDR1 and CDR2 are SQVTM and ANQGSEA. V dropped 4 bases and J dropped 4; count of bases not matched to a gene: 1. CDR3 DNA sequence: TGCAGCGTTGGACAGGGGGGCTATGGCTACACCTTC. Its translation: CSVGQGGYGYTF.

This clonotype occurred a few times. The V call is TRBV7-2, the J call TRBJ2-3; no clear D gene. V was cut by 4 bases and J by 1 base, with 15 bases left in between. The germline CDR1 and CDR2 sequences are SGHTA and FQGNSA. The CDR3 is 16 residues long. The chain's CDR3 is CASSSSWGYGTDTQYF. The CDR3 nucleotides read TGTGCCAGCAGCTCAAGTTGGGGATACGGCACAGATACGCAGTATTTT.

This clonotype was detected a few times. The chain has TRBV29-1 and TRBJ1-1, with TRBD1 matching 10 bases. This CDR3 region has 14 residues. From germline, CDR1 is SQVTM and CDR2 ANQGSEA. Trimming removed 7 bases from V and 5 bases from J; junction bases left unmatched: 10. CDR3 DNA: TGCAGCGCCTACCTAAGACAGGGGGCGACTGAAGCTTTCTTT. It is translated as CSAYLRQGATEAFF.

Ten or more counts support this clonotype. The chain has TRBV29-1 and TRBJ1-1, with D perhaps matching TRBD1 (6 bases). The V end was cut by 5 bases, the J end by 3 bases, with 13 bases between. This CDR3 contains 13 residues. The germline CDR1 and CDR2 sequences are SQVTM and ANQGSEA. The CDR3 nucleotides are TGCAGCGTTATCAGGGGAGGGGACACTGAAGCTTTCTTT. This codes for CSVIRGGDTEAFF. Drawing the rest from reference TRBV29-1 and TRBJ1-1, the complete variable domain is SAVISQKPSRDICQRGTSLTIQCQVDSQVTMMFWYRQQPGQSLTLIATANQGSEATYESGFVIDKFPISRPNLTFSTLTVSNMSPEDSSIYLCSVIRGGDTEAFFGQGTRLTVV.

This clonotype was picked up many times. The chain combines TRBV11-2 with TRBJ2-1; D remains ambiguous. This CDR3 is 13 amino acids long. Per germline, CDR1 SGHAT and CDR2 FQNNGV. Trimming left V 4 bases short and J 5 bases short, with 9 bases between. CDR3 loop: CASSSEPDNEQFF. Written as DNA, the CDR3 is TGTGCCAGCAGCTCGGAACCAGACAATGAGCAGTTCTTC.

This clonotype has ten or more counts. V is TRBV7-2 and J is TRBJ1-1; D is unclear. Trimming cost V 8 bases and J 4 bases, with 11 bases left between them. CDR1 and CDR2 from the germline V gene are SGHTA and FQGNSA. The length of the CDR3 is 12 residues. The CDR3 loop reads CASVSVGTEAFF. CDR3 nucleotides: TGTGCCAGCGTCAGCGTAGGCACTGAAGCTTTCTTT.